This T cell receptor (beta chain) derives from a study of cytomegalovirus exposure and HLA in healthy donors. General observations from the study: Both high specificity and high sensitivity reportedly marked the classifier's diagnosis of cytomegalovirus status. Overall, some 160 TCR beta chains were annotated as cytomegalovirus-associated. Certain sequence variants were highly shared and formed a cluster, and this cluster was likely a sequencing artifact.

This CDR3 has 14 residues. The germline CDR1 and CDR2 sequences are KGHSH and LQKENI. V dropped 2 bases and J dropped 8 bases, with 12 bases sitting between them. The PCR ran on 60 Vbeta and 13 Jbeta primers. Repertoires were generated with immunoSEQ multiplex PCR, while TCRdb's copy carries only in-frame clones and drops some. The sample yields roughly 200,000 clones, around 80% seen once. This clone was picked up one time. The antigen is undetermined. Sample: PBMCs. This chain connects TRBV18 to TRBJ1-4, with TRBD1 as a possible D gene (5 bases). This clonotype was sampled from a woman aged 55-69 years in good health and CMV-seropositive. The CDR3 DNA sequence: TGTGCCAGCTCACCATCCGGGGGAGGAGAAAAACTGTTTTTT. Its translation: CASSPSGGGEKLFF.